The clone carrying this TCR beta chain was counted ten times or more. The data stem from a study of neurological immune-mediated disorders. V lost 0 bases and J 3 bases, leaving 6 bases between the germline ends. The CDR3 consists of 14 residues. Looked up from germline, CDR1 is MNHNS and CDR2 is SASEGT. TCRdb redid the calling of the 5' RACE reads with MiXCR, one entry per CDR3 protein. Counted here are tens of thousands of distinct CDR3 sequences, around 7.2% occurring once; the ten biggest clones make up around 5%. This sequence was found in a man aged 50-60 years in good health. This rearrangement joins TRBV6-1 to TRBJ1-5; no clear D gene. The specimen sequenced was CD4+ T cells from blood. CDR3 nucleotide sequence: TGTGCCAGCAGTGAAGCGTCCCCCAATCAGCCCCAGCATTTT. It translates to CASSEASPNQPQHF.